This TCR beta chain emerged from a study of early T cells in non-severe SARS-CoV-2 infection (dated by TCRdb to the early 2020s). Regarding the research as a whole: Bulk RNA from unsorted whole blood was used for TCR sequencing, so alpha and beta chains could not be paired.

Only one count was recorded for this clonotype. Its antigen specificity is not known. Base quality data are lacking; no much larger clone is found one base away. Just one read gives weak support. This was a case-control study nested in a cohort of healthcare workers in London, UK, who had nasopharyngeal swab PCR tests and blood samples taken every week. Between 23 and 31 March 2020, the week of the UK lockdown, healthcare workers were enrolled and then followed up weekly for as long as 16 weeks. The CDR3 holds 14 amino acids from the cysteine to the phenylalanine. CDR3 DNA only is kept here, 42 bases in frame from base 1. Trimming costs V 4 bases and J 4 bases, and their ends lie 12 bases apart. Based on the germline V gene, the CDR1 and CDR2 sequences are LGHNA and YNFKEQ. Library construction relied on 5' RACE. These reads were obtained on a NextSeq 500. To correct for sequencing error and PCR bias, the TCR library protocol tagged individual cDNA molecules with unique molecular identifiers. Both TCR alpha and beta chains were sequenced, and tight co-correlation was observed between alpha and beta sequence abundances in each sample. The authors' pipeline ran thus. Decombinator V4 was used to annotate the V gene, J gene and CDR3 of the TCR sequences. TCRs were defined as expanded if a significant change between any two time points was detected under a Poisson model with p below 0.0001. TCR abundances were normalised to the total number of TCRs sequenced in each sample and reported as counts per million. TRAV1-2 paired with TRAJ12, TRAJ20 or TRAJ33 defined MAIT TCRs, while TRAV10 paired with TRAJ18 defined iNKT TCRs. VDJdb, accessed on 1 November 2021, was searched for TCRs annotated for CMV, EBV and SARS-CoV-2, and TCRs annotated for more than one antigen were excluded. The raw public data were reprocessed by TCRdb itself: fastp quality trimming at Q25, MiXCR clonotype calling, in-frame beta chains only. For every CDR3 protein sequence, its rows merge into one entry that carries the most common genes and DNA. In this record, the V and J calls reflect TCRdb's handling and not the investigators' own analysis. The sample table contains 25,000 to 35,000 distinct CDR3 sequences; only one count was recorded for under 5% of them. The top ten constitute over 8% of the sample.

The full study reports these points: Matching against VDJdb was skewed toward anti-spike CD8 responses, likely underestimated virus-specific expansions, and missed private and CD4 specificities.

The sample was whole blood. This clonotype was sampled from an adult who was a healthcare worker with PCR-confirmed SARS-CoV-2 infection or an uninfected control (not recorded which). Recombination connected TRBV4-2 to TRBJ2-3; matching of 6 bases hints at TRBD2 as the D gene. CDR3 loop: CASSPGGEADTQYF. The nucleotides read TGTGCCAGCAGCCCGGGCGGGGAGGCAGATACGCAGTATTTT.